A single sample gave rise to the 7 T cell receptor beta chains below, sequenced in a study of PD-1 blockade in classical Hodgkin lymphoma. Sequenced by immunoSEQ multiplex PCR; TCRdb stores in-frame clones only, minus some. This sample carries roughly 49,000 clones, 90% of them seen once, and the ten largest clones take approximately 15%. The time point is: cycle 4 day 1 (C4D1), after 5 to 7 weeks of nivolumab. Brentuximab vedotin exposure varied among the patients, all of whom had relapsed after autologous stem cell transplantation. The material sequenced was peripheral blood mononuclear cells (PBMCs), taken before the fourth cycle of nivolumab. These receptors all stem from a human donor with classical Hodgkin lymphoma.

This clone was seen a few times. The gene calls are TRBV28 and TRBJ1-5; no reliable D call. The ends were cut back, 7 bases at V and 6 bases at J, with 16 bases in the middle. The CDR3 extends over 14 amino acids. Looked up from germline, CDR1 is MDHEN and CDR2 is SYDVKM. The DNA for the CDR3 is TGTGCCAGCATTGGGCAGGAGGTAGGTCAGCCCCAGCATTTT. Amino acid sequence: CASIGQEVGQPQHF.

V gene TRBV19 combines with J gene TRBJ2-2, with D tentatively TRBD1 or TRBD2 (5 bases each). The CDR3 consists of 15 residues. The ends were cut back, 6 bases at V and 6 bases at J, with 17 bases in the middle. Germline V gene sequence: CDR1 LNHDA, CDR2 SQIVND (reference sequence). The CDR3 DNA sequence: TGTGCCAGTAGGGTGGGGGAGATAATCCCCGGGGAGCTGTTTTTT. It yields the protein CASRVGEIIPGELFF.

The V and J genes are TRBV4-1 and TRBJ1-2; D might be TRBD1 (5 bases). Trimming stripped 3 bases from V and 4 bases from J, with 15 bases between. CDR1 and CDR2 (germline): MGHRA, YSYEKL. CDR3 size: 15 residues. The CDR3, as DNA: TGCGCCAGCAGCCACACCCCGGGGCCGGGCTATGGCTACACCTTC. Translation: CASSHTPGPGYGYTF.

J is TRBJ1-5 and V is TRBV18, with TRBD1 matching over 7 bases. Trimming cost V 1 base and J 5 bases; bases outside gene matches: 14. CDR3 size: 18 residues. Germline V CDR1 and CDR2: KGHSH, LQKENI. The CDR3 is CASSPLGLGRDRYQPQHF. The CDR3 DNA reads TGTGCCAGCTCACCACTAGGGCTCGGGCGGGACAGATATCAGCCCCAGCATTTT.

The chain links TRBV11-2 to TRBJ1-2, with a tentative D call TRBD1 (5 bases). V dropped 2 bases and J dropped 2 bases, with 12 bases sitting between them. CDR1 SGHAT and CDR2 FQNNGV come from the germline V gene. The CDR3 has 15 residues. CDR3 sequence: CASSLTGTENYGYTF. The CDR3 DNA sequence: TGTGCCAGCAGCTTAACCGGGACGGAGAACTATGGCTACACCTTC.

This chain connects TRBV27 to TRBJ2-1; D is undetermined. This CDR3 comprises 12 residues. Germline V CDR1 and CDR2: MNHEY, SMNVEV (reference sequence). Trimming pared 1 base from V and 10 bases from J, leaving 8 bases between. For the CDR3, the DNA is TGTGCCAGCAGTTTATACCGGTCAGAGCAGTTCTTC. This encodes CASSLYRSEQFF.

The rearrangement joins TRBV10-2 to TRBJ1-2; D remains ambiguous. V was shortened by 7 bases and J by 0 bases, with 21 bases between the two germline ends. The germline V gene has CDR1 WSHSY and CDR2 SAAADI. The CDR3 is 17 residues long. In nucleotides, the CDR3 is TGCGCCAGCATGGAAGGAGAGGAGCTCGATACTAACTATGGCTACACCTTC. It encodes CASMEGEELDTNYGYTF.